The sequence of this T cell receptor beta chain was determined in a study of PD-L1 blockade in urothelial cancer. At the level of the study: The study recovered a median of 141,255 T cells per blood sample. The study's findings and limits: Pretreatment TCR clonality in blood under the median foretold superior survival. Expansion of tumor-associated blood clones at 3 weeks was greater in durable-benefit patients.

Note on this clone: Antigen specificity is unknown.

Trimming removed 4 bases at V and 1 base at J, with 12 bases between. The CDR3 extends over 14 amino acids. CDR1 is SGHDT and CDR2 is YYEEEE in the germline V gene. Patients in the study were battling locally advanced or metastatic urothelial carcinoma. Sequenced by immunoSEQ multiplex PCR; TCRdb stores in-frame clones only, minus some. The sample carries 20,000 to 25,000 clones, roughly 84% recorded once. The chain has TRBV5-6 and TRBJ2-7, with a tentative D call TRBD1 (6 bases). The receptor was isolated from a man in his 70s with urothelial cancer. The sequencing here drew on PBMCs, taken around atezolizumab (anti-PD-L1) treatment. The CDR3 is CASSVTGLSYEQYF. Here the CDR3 DNA reads TGTGCCAGCAGCGTGACAGGCCTATCCTACGAGCAGTACTTC.